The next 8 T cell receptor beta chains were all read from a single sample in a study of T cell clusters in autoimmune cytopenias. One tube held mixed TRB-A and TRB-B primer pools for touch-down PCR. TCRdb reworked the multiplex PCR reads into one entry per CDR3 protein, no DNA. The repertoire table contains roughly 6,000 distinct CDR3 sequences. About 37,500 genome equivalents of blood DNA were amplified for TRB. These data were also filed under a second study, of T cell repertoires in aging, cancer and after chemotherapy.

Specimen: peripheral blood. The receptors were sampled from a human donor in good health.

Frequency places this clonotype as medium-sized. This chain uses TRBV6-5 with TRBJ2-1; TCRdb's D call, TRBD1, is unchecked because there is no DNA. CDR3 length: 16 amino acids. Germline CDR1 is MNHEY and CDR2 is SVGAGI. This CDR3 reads CASSSHRYYTYNEQFF.

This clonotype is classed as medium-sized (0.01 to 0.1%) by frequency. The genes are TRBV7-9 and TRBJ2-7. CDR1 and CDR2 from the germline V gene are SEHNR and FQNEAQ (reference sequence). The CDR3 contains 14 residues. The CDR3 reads CASSLTQNLDEQYF.

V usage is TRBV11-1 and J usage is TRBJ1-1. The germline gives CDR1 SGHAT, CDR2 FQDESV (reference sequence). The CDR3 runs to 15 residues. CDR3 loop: CASSLGGPLSTEAFF.

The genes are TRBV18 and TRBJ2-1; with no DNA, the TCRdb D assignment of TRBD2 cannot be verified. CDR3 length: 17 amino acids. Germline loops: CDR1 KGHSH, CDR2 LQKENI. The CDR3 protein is CASNDRRSGGSYNEQFF.

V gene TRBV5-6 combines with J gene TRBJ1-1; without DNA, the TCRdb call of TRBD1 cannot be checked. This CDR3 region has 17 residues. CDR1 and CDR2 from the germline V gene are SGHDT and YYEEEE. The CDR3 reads CASSFTPRPGGGMLAFF. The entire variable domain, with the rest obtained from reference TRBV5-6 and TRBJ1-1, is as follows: DAGVTQSPTHLIKTRGQQVTLRCSPKSGHDTVSWYQQALGQGPQFIFQYYEEEERQRGNFPDRFSGHQFPNYSSELNVNALLLGDSALYLCASSFTPRPGGGMLAFFGQGTRLTVV.

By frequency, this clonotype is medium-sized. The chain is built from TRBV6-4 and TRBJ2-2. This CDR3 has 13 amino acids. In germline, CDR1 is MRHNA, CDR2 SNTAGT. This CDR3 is CASSESSTGELFF.

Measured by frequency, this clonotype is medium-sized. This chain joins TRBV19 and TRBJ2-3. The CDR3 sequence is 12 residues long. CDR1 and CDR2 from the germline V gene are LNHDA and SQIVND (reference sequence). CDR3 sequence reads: CASSRTIDTQYF.

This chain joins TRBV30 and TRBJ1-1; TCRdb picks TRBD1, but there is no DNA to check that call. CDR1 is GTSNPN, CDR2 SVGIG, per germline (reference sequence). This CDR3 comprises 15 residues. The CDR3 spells CAWNWNRGILTEAFF.